This T cell receptor (beta chain) was identified during a study of cytomegalovirus exposure and HLA in healthy donors. General study findings and limits: Most TCRs appeared rarely, but some public TCRs recurred in many donors. Exclusion as indistinguishable affected some V segments, including TRBV6-2 and TRBV6-3. Through in vitro validation, three CMV-associated chains were shown to be specific for CMV antigens. High sensitivity and specificity were reportedly achieved when the classifier diagnosed cytomegalovirus status.

On this clone itself: No antigen is known for it.

The length of the CDR3 is 12 residues. The germline V gene has CDR1 GTSNPN and CDR2 SVGIG (reference sequence). Trimming took off 2 bases at V and 2 bases at J, with 6 bases between the two ends. The PCR ran on 60 Vbeta and 13 Jbeta primers. Method: immunoSEQ multiplex PCR; TCRdb's copy keeps in-frame clones and lacks some. The sample includes around 120,000 clones, approximately 82% of them seen just once. This sequence joins TRBV30 and TRBJ1-2; D might be TRBD1 (6 bases). Sequencing input: PBMCs. The TCR was taken from a man aged 45-60 years in good health and CMV-seronegative. The CDR3 loop reads CAWSQGNYGYTF. DNA for the CDR3: TGTGCCTGGAGTCAGGGGAACTATGGCTACACCTTC.